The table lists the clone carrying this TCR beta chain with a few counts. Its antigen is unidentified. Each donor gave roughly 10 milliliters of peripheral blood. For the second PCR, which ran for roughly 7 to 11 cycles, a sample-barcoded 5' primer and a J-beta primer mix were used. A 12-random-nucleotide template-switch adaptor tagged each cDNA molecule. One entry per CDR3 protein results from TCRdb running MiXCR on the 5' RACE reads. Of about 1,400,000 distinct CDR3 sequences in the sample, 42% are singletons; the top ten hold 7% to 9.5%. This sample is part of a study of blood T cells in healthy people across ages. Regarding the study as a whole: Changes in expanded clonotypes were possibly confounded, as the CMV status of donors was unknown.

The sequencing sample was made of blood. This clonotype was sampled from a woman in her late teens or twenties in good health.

Written as DNA, the CDR3 is TGCAGCGTTGAAGAGGTGATAGAACCAGATACGCAGTATTTT. Its translation is CSVEEVIEPDTQYF. The chain joins TRBV29-1 to TRBJ2-3, with unresolved D. CDR3 length: 14 amino acids. Germline lookup yields CDR1 SQVTM and CDR2 ANQGSEA. Deletions cut 0 bases from V and 4 bases from J, with 11 bases between.